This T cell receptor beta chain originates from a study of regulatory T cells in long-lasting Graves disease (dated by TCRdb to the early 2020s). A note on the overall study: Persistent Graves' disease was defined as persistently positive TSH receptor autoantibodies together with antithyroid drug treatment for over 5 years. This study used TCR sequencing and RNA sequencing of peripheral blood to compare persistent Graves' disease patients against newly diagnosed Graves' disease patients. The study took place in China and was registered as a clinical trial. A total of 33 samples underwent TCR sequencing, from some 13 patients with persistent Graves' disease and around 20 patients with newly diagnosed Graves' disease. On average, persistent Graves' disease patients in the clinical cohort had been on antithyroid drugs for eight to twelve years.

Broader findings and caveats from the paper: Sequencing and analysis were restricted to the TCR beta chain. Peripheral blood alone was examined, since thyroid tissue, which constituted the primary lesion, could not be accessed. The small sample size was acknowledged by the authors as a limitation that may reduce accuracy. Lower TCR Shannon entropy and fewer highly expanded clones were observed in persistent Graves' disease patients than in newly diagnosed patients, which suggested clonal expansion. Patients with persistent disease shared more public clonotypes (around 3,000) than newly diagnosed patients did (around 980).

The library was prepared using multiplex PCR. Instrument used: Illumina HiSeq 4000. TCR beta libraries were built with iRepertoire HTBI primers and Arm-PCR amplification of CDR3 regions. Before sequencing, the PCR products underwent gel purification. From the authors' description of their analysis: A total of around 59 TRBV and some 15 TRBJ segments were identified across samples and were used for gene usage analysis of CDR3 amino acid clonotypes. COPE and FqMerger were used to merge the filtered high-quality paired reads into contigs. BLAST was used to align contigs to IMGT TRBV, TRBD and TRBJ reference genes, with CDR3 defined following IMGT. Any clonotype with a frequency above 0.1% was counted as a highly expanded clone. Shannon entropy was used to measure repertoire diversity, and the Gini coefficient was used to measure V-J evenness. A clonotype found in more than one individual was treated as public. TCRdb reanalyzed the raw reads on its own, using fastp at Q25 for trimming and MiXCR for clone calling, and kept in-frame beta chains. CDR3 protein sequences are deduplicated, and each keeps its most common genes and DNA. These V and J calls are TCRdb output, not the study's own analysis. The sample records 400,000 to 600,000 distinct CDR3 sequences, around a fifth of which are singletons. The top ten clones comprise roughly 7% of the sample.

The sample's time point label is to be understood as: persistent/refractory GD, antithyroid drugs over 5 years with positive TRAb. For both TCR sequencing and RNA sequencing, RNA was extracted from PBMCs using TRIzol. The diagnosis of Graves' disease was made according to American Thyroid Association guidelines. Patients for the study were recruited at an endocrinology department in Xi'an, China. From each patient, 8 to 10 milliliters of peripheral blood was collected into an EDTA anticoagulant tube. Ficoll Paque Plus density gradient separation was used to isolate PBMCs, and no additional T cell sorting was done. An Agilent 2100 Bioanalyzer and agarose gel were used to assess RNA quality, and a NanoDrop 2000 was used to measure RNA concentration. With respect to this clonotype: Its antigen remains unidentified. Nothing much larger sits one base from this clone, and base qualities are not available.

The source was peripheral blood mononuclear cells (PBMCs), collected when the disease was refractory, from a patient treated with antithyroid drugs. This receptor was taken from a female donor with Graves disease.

The CDR3 sequence is CASSLQKTAQYF. The sequence in DNA is TGTGCCAGCAGTTTACAGAAGACGGCCCAGTACTTC. The sequence is built from TRBV28 and TRBJ2-5; confidence is insufficient to name the D gene. Between the V and J ends, shortened by 2 bases and 9 bases respectively, the junction contains 10 bases. From the germline V gene, CDR1 is MDHEN and CDR2 is SYDVKM. Measured from the cysteine to the phenylalanine, the CDR3 is 12 residues long. The sequence is cut down to CDR3 DNA, 36 bases in frame from base 1.